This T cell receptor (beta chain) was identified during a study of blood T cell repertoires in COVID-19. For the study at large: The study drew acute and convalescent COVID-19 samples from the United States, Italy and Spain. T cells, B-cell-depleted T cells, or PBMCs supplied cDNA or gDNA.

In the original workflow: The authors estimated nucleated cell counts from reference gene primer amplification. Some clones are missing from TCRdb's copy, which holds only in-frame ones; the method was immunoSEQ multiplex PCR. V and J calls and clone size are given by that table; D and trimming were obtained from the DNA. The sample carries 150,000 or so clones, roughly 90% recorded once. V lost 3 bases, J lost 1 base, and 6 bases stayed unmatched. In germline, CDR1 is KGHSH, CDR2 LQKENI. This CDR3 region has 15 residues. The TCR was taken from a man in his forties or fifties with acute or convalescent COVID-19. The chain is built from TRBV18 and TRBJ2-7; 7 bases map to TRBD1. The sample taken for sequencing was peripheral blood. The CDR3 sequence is CASSPRQGASYEQYF. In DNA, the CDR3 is TGTGCCAGCTCACCGCGACAGGGTGCGTCCTACGAGCAGTACTTC.